This T cell receptor (beta chain) originates from a study of blood T cell repertoires in COVID-19. Study details: The United States, Italy and Spain provided the acute and convalescent COVID-19 samples. In each case, the material was cDNA or gDNA derived from T cells, B-cell-depleted T cells, or PBMCs.

This clone was counted a single time. Methods used by the authors: Amplification with reference gene primers provided the estimates of nucleated cell counts. Produced via immunoSEQ multiplex PCR; TCRdb's table is partial and in-frame only. The V and J calls and clone size are taken from that table; D and trimming were inferred from the DNA. The data show around 25,000 clones, with roughly 90% seen just once and approximately 7.6% held by the top ten. J lost 5 bases, V lost 6 bases, and 3 bases had no gene match. This CDR3 contains 12 residues. Germline-derived CDR1 and CDR2 are SQVTM and ANQGSEA. The rearrangement joins TRBV29-1 to TRBJ2-3; 9 bases match TRBD1. The clonotype comes from a human donor in a cohort sampled during active COVID-19. Sequencing used peripheral blood. For the CDR3, the DNA is TGCAGCGTGGGACAGGGTGGAGATACGCAGTATTTT. Encoded protein: CSVGQGGDTQYF.